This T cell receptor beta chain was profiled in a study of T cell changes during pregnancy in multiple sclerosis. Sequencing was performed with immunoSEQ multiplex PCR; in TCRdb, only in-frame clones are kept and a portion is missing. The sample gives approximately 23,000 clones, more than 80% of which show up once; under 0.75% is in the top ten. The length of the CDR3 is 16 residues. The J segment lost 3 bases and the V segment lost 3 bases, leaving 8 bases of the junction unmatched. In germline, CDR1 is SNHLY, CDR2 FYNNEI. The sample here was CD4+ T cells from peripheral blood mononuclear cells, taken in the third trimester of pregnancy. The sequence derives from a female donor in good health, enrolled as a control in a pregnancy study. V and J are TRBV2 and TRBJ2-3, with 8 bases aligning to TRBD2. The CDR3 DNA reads TGTGCCAGCAGTGACCACGCTAGCGGGCTTACAGATACGCAGTATTTT. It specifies CASSDHASGLTDTQYF.